A selection of T cell receptor beta chains follows, all from one sample in a study of T cell repertoires in cytomegalovirus infection. TCRdb itself ran the reads through MiXCR, one entry per CDR3 protein. There are roughly 230,000 distinct CDR3 sequences in the sample; over 9% occur only once, and 1.5% to 2% lies in the top ten. The sequencing sample was made of PBMCs. The receptors were gathered from a human donor in good health (CMV status not recorded). Some clones in this sample may be carry-over from other donors' samples. CDR3s include the opening cysteine and the closing phenylalanine or tryptophan. The order of the fields is V gene, D gene, CDR3 protein. A D gene is named only where the DNA matches it firmly.

>TRBV7-2|-
CASRAQVNTEAFF
>TRBV20-1|TRBD1
CSALSTGASPLHF
>TRBV10-3|-
CAISEMGNEQFF
>TRBV7-8|-
CASSLASKGVGGYTF
>TRBV6-1|-
CASSSLKDPRGTEAFF
>TRBV7-2|-
CASSLGPTNTEAFF
>TRBV6-2/TRBV6-3|-
CASSLDRDAEAFF
>TRBV12-3/TRBV12-4|-
CASNPGRSADTQYF
>TRBV12-3/TRBV12-4|-
CASGRDIDTQYF
>TRBV6-2/TRBV6-3|TRBD2
CASLSGRKDNEQFF
>TRBV28|TRBD1
CASSSRTGGYGYTF
>TRBV28|-
CASSPPGREQYF
>TRBV6-2/TRBV6-3|-
CASSYPAGREYEQYF
>TRBV20-1|TRBD1
CSASGTRTGLYEQYF
>TRBV7-2|TRBD1
CASSYRQGPGAEAFF
>TRBV7-9|-
CASSSAGGLGQETQYF
>TRBV7-8|TRBD2
CASSLGAGGPETQYF
>TRBV7-2|-
CASSADRTAYNEQFF
>TRBV5-1|TRBD2
CASSDGTSGGNEQFF
>TRBV28|-
CASREATMGYEQYF
>TRBV6-6|-
CASSYSGGETEAFF
>TRBV10-3|TRBD1
CATFSGQGVDEQFF
>TRBV7-2|TRBD1
CASRVTGVETQYF
>TRBV6-5|-
CASRAPRGGSYEQYF
>TRBV20-1|TRBD2
CSAREAAGGLNEQFF
>TRBV2|-
CASSLLGRNTEAFF
>TRBV15|TRBD2
CATSKDSGSRNEQFF